This is a list of T cell receptor beta chains from one sample in a study of blood T cell repertoires in COVID-19. Clones were read by immunoSEQ multiplex PCR, and TCRdb kept only the in-frame ones, dropping some. The table includes roughly 45,000 clones, approximately 84% detected once. Sequenced material: peripheral blood. The receptors stem from an elderly woman with COVID-19, enrolled during active disease. Each CDR3 is given with its conserved first and last residue. A D gene is named only where the DNA matches it firmly. The size of a clone is reported for some rows only, either as once, few or many, or as a class for expanded clones.

.	TRBD1	TRBV20-1	TRBJ1-5	CSASLRTGVSYSNQPQHF	TGCAGTGCTAGTCTCCGGACAGGAGTGTCATACTCGAATCAGCCCCAGCATTTT
.	TRBD1	TRBV6-4	TRBJ1-2	CASSPNPVGGAYGYTF	TGTGCCAGCAGTCCCAACCCAGTAGGGGGCGCATATGGCTACACCTTC
once	.	TRBV5-4	TRBJ2-1	CASSPKTAGIGQFF	TGTGCCAGCAGTCCTAAGACCGCCGGGATAGGGCAGTTCTTC
.	.	TRBV5-1	TRBJ2-3	CASSLAQGVSTDTQYF	TGCGCCAGCAGCTTGGCCCAGGGCGTAAGCACAGATACGCAGTATTTT
.	.	TRBV2	TRBJ1-4	CAQQADREEKLFF	TGTGCCCAGCAGGCCGACAGAGAGGAAAAACTGTTTTTT
.	TRBD2	TRBV27	TRBJ2-1	CASTPLTRGAHNEQFF	TGTGCCAGCACCCCATTAACGCGGGGGGCACACAATGAGCAGTTCTTC
.	TRBD1	TRBV5-1	TRBJ1-6	CASSLDGQGNYSPLHF	TGCGCCAGCAGCTTGGACGGACAGGGAAACTATTCACCCCTCCACTTT
.	TRBD2	TRBV7-2	TRBJ2-5	CASSSRALAGGAKYF	TGTGCCAGCAGCTCCAGGGCCCTAGCGGGAGGAGCAAAGTACTTC
.	TRBD2	TRBV19	TRBJ2-5	CATRDSGLAEYF	TGTGCCACGCGGGACAGCGGACTAGCGGAGTACTTC
.	TRBD1	TRBV5-6	TRBJ1-1	CASSLAEQGIRTEAFF	TGTGCCAGCAGCTTGGCCGAACAGGGGATCAGAACTGAAGCTTTCTTT
few	.	TRBV5-1	TRBJ2-7	CASSLGGSSYEQYF	TGCGCCAGCAGCTTGGGCGGTAGCTCCTACGAGCAGTACTTC
.	TRBD1	TRBV27	TRBJ2-5	CASSKRQGAGETQYF	TGTGCCAGCAGTAAAAGACAGGGGGCTGGGGAGACCCAGTACTTC
.	.	TRBV6-1	TRBJ1-2	CASSDRSPAAYGYTF	TGTGCCAGCAGTGACAGGTCACCAGCCGCCTATGGCTACACCTTC
medium-sized	.	TRBV14	TRBJ2-7	CASSASQGSSYEQYF	TGTGCCAGCAGTGCGTCTCAGGGTAGCTCCTACGAGCAGTACTTC
.	TRBD1	TRBV6-6	TRBJ1-2	CASSRITGAPYGYTF	TGTGCCAGCAGCCGAATTACAGGGGCACCCTATGGCTACACCTTC
.	.	TRBV2	TRBJ1-2	CASGGLNRDWYGYTF	TGTGCCAGCGGGGGCCTCAACAGGGATTGGTATGGCTACACCTTC
.	.	TRBV3-1/TRBV3-2	TRBJ1-1	CASSQEPAEAFF	TGTGCCAGCAGCCAAGAGCCGGCTGAAGCTTTCTTT
.	TRBD1	TRBV10-2	TRBJ2-7	CASSVGTGRYHEQYF	TGCGCCAGCAGTGTGGGGACAGGGAGATACCACGAGCAGTACTTC
.	.	TRBV25-1	TRBJ2-3	CASGRDFFTDTQYF	TGTGCCAGCGGACGGGACTTTTTCACAGATACGCAGTATTTT
.	.	TRBV7-9	TRBJ2-7	CASSQQGLSPEQYF	TGTGCCAGCAGCCAGCAGGGTTTATCCCCCGAGCAGTACTTC
.	TRBD1	TRBV7-9	TRBJ1-5	CASSFGTGEQPQHF	TGTGCCAGCAGCTTCGGGACAGGGGAACAGCCCCAGCATTTT
.	.	TRBV19	TRBJ1-1	CASSIGERRKTEAFF	TGTGCCAGTAGTATAGGGGAGAGAAGGAAGACTGAAGCTTTCTTT
once	TRBD1	TRBV5-1	TRBJ2-5	CASSEWQGAQLTQYF	TGCGCCAGCAGCGAGTGGCAGGGGGCCCAACTTACCCAGTACTTC
.	.	TRBV19	TRBJ2-7	CASSRTDSYEQYF	TGTGCCAGCTCCAGGACAGACTCCTACGAGCAGTACTTC
.	.	TRBV18	TRBJ2-7	CASSPQAYEQYF	TGTGCCAGCTCACCCCAGGCCTACGAGCAGTACTTC